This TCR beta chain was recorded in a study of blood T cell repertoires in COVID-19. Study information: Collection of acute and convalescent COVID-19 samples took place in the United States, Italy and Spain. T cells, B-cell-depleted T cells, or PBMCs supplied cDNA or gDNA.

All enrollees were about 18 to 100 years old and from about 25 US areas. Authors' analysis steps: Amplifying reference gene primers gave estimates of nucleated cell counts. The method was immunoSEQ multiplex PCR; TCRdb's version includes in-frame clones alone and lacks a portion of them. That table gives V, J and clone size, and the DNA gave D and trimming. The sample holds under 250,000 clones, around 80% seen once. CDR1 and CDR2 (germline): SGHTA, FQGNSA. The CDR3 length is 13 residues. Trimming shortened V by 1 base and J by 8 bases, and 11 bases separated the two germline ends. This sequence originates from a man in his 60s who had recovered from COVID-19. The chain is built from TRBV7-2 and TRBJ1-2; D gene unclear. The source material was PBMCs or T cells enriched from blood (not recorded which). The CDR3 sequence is CASSLGGGKGYTF. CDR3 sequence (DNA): TGTGCCAGCAGCTTAGGAGGCGGGAAGGGCTACACCTTC.